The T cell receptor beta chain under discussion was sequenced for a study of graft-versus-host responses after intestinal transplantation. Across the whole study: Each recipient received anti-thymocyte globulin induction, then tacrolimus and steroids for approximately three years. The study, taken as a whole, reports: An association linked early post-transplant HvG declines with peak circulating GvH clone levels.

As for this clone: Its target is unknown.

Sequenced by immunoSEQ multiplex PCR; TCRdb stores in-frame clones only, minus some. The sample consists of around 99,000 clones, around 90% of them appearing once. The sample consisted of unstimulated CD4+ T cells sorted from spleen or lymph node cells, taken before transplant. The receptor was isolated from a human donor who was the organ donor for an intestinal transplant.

CDR3 in DNA: TGTGCCAGCACCATGACCCCGTTCGCCAGGCAGCCCCAGCATTTT. This translates into CASTMTPFARQPQHF. The chain is built from TRBV5-5 and TRBJ1-5; D not resolved. Deletions cut 6 bases from V and 7 bases from J, with 20 bases between. In germline, CDR1 is SGHKS, CDR2 YYEKEE (reference sequence). CDR3 length equals 15 residues.